This note documents a single TCR beta chain sequence. The sample belongs to a study of T cell repertoires in urothelial bladder cancer. Data came from immunoSEQ multiplex PCR; TCRdb stores just in-frame clones and leaves some out. This table holds 8,500 to 13,000 clones, about two thirds found once. V trimming: 1 base; J trimming: 4 bases; junction bases outside the gene matches: 19. CDR3 length: 20 amino acids. Looked up from germline, CDR1 is LGHNT and CDR2 is FRNRAP. V is TRBV12-5 and J is TRBJ2-1, with 7 bases matching TRBD1. Sequences were obtained from tumor-infiltrating cells from bladder cancer. The receptor was isolated from a human donor with a benign inflammatory bladder lesion. CDR3 nucleotides: TGTGCTAGTGGTTTGGGGAATCACAGGGGAAAGCTCCCTCTTTACAATGAGCAGTTCTTC. Translated: CASGLGNHRGKLPLYNEQFF.